These T cell receptor beta chains were read from a single sample in a study of T cells in Graves' hyperthyroidism and ophthalmopathy. TCRdb called the multiplex PCR reads again in MiXCR, with one record for every CDR3 protein. The sample holds fewer than 300,000 distinct CDR3 sequences, about 25% seen once. The specimen sequenced was blood. All receptors come from a man aged 40-55 years with Graves' hyperthyroidism that later progressed to Graves' ophthalmopathy. The CDR3 runs from the conserved cysteine through the conserved F or W. A D gene is named only where the DNA matches it firmly. Not every row has a clone size; where given, it reads once, few, many or a size class.

size: many; V: TRBV7-2; D: NA; J: TRBJ2-7; CDR3: CASSLRHYEQYF
size: NA; V: TRBV24-1; D: TRBD2; J: TRBJ2-1; CDR3: CATRDLAGGNYNEQFF
size: many; V: TRBV19; D: TRBD1; J: TRBJ1-5; CDR3: CASRPSTGNNQPQHF
size: many; V: TRBV6-5; D: TRBD1; J: TRBJ1-2; CDR3: CASSYKTGPGPYGYTF
size: NA; V: TRBV6-1; D: NA; J: TRBJ1-5; CDR3: CASSSDFRADQPQHF
size: many; V: TRBV20-1; D: NA; J: TRBJ2-5; CDR3: CSVASGQETQYF
size: many; V: TRBV5-1; D: TRBD2; J: TRBJ2-7; CDR3: CASSLRSGETYEQYF
size: many; V: TRBV2; D: TRBD1; J: TRBJ2-7; CDR3: CASKGQGNAEQYF
size: many; V: TRBV28; D: TRBD1; J: TRBJ2-2; CDR3: CASSTMGQGDIGELFF
size: many; V: TRBV11-2; D: NA; J: TRBJ2-7; CDR3: CASSQTGPGEQYF
size: many; V: TRBV6-1; D: TRBD2; J: TRBJ2-2; CDR3: CASSRGTSGANTGELFF
size: many; V: TRBV6-5; D: NA; J: TRBJ1-1; CDR3: CASRRETEAFF
size: once; V: TRBV6-1; D: NA; J: TRBJ2-7; CDR3: CASRPWSSDEQYF
size: NA; V: TRBV7-2; D: NA; J: TRBJ2-7; CDR3: CASSLDAGLVYEQYF
size: many; V: TRBV12-3/TRBV12-4; D: NA; J: TRBJ2-5; CDR3: CASSLVGYQETQYF
size: many; V: TRBV10-3; D: NA; J: TRBJ2-7; CDR3: CAISERQGTTYEQYF
size: many; V: TRBV15; D: NA; J: TRBJ2-7; CDR3: CATSYAYGTPSYEQYF
size: many; V: TRBV5-1; D: TRBD1; J: TRBJ1-2; CDR3: CASSLRQGSGYTF
size: many; V: TRBV9; D: NA; J: TRBJ1-5; CDR3: CASSAGQPGQPQHF
size: NA; V: TRBV12-3/TRBV12-4; D: NA; J: TRBJ1-1; CDR3: CASSPFGYKADRTEAFF
size: NA; V: TRBV6-2/TRBV6-3; D: NA; J: TRBJ1-1; CDR3: CATIRTENTEAFF
size: NA; V: TRBV27; D: TRBD1; J: TRBJ1-2; CDR3: CASSLNADRAQNGYTF
size: NA; V: TRBV6-2/TRBV6-3; D: TRBD1; J: TRBJ1-1; CDR3: CASSQDRGMRTEAFF
size: many; V: TRBV19; D: NA; J: TRBJ2-2; CDR3: CASSHGGNTGELFF
size: NA; V: TRBV15; D: NA; J: TRBJ2-3; CDR3: CATSRVYGDTQYF
size: many; V: TRBV12-5; D: TRBD1; J: TRBJ1-1; CDR3: CASGLGQGEAFF
size: many; V: TRBV12-3/TRBV12-4; D: TRBD1; J: TRBJ1-1; CDR3: CASSFDRGGPTEAFF
size: many; V: TRBV6-5; D: NA; J: TRBJ1-1; CDR3: CASSPPGRSDTEAFF
size: many; V: TRBV6-5; D: TRBD2; J: TRBJ2-7; CDR3: CASSSELAGVYEQYF
size: NA; V: TRBV9; D: TRBD1; J: TRBJ1-2; CDR3: CASSSHGQEVNYGYTF
size: many; V: TRBV7-3; D: TRBD2; J: TRBJ2-2; CDR3: CASSRGRDGELFF
size: many; V: TRBV13; D: NA; J: TRBJ2-7; CDR3: CASSFGTNYEQYF
size: many; V: TRBV11-2; D: TRBD2; J: TRBJ2-2; CDR3: CASSRAGMGTGELFF
size: NA; V: TRBV27; D: TRBD1; J: TRBJ2-4; CDR3: CASGQGGNIQYF
size: many; V: TRBV6-4; D: NA; J: TRBJ2-2; CDR3: CASSDSWTPPGELFF
size: many; V: TRBV2; D: NA; J: TRBJ1-2; CDR3: CASSVEGGEHGYTF
size: many; V: TRBV11-3; D: NA; J: TRBJ2-2; CDR3: CASSHSGGELFF
size: many; V: TRBV20-1; D: TRBD2; J: TRBJ2-7; CDR3: CSAKREMQYEQYF
size: once; V: TRBV6-1; D: NA; J: TRBJ1-1; CDR3: CASTDWGGTEAFF
size: many; V: TRBV7-2; D: TRBD2; J: TRBJ2-5; CDR3: CASSLGAAGGNQETQYF
size: many; V: TRBV6-1; D: NA; J: TRBJ1-1; CDR3: CASRVGTEAFF
size: many; V: TRBV20-1; D: NA; J: TRBJ2-5; CDR3: CSAQMPGAGTQYF
size: once; V: TRBV12-3/TRBV12-4; D: NA; J: TRBJ1-1; CDR3: CASSSRPAVMNTEAFF